This T cell receptor beta chain was recovered during a study of shared clonotypes between healthy human individuals. Whole-study findings and limits: It was only blood that was sampled, and tissue repertoires likely differ.

As regards this clone: What it binds is not known. This sample includes further DNA sequences coding for the same CDR3.

The V end was cut by 0 bases, the J end by 1 base, with 3 bases between. This CDR3 is 13 amino acids long. The germline gives CDR1 SGHTA, CDR2 FQGNSA. For each subset, genomic DNA was distributed in equal portions over several immunoSEQ plates. Using around 180 ng DNA, 30,000 or so T cell genomes, the sorted-subset replicate PCRs were run. Profiled with immunoSEQ multiplex PCR; TCRdb holds only in-frame clones, not every one. The sample consists of millions of clones, roughly 95% of them appearing once. The rearrangement links TRBV7-2 to TRBJ2-5; D not resolved. Source material: naive CD4+ T cells sorted from blood. As for subset: CD45RA+ positively selected. This TCR derives from a man younger than 35 in good health. CDR3 amino acids: CASSLAFQETQYF. The CDR3 coding sequence is TGTGCCAGCAGCTTAGCGTTCCAAGAGACCCAGTACTTC.